This entry features one TCR beta chain sequence. Its antigen is still unknown. The time point here: after neoadjuvant nivolumab, at surgical resection. Stage II-IVA oral cavity squamous cell carcinoma was new and untreated by systemic or radiation therapy. No culture or expansion preceded analysis of these blood cells. This specimen belongs to a study of neoadjuvant anti-PD-1 for oral cavity cancer. Overall study results and limits: After neoadjuvant nivolumab, PBMC T cell clonality was significantly higher in non-responders than responders.

Trimming took 3 bases from V and 6 from J; bases not matched to a gene: 9. Per germline, CDR1 SGHAT and CDR2 FQNNGV. The CDR3 contains 16 residues. The assay was immunoSEQ multiplex PCR, and TCRdb's table has in-frame clones only and misses some. The sample lists 55,000 to 75,000 clones, 86% seen once, with 2.5% to 3.5% in the top ten. Sequences were derived from PBMCs, sampled after nivolumab (anti-PD-1) treatment. The chain has TRBV11-2 and TRBJ2-7; TRBD2 matches at 12 bases. This clonotype was obtained from a person between 40 and 80 years old with oral cavity squamous cell carcinoma. CDR3: CASSFTTGGLAGEQYF. CDR3 nucleotide sequence: TGTGCCAGCAGCTTTACCACAGGGGGACTAGCGGGCGAGCAGTACTTC.